A single sample gave rise to the 24 T cell receptor beta chains below, sequenced in a study of cytomegalovirus exposure and HLA in healthy donors. Measured with immunoSEQ multiplex PCR; TCRdb has only the in-frame clones, and not every one. The profile shows about 160,000 clones, 70% to 90% of them singletons. Sequenced material: PBMCs. These receptors originate from a woman aged 18-35 years in good health and CMV-seronegative.

The chain employs TRBV10-3 and TRBJ1-2; D not certain. Per the germline V gene, CDR1 is ENHRY and CDR2 is SYGVKD. The length of the CDR3 is 13 residues. The ends were cut back, 7 bases at V and 8 bases at J, with 17 bases in the middle. The CDR3 DNA sequence: TGTGCCATCACCCCCGGCGGAACGGAAGGCTACACCTTC. It specifies CAITPGGTEGYTF.

V gene TRBV2 combines with J gene TRBJ1-6, with 7 bases matching TRBD1. The germline gives CDR1 SNHLY, CDR2 FYNNEI. Losses at the gene ends were 1 base for V and 7 bases for J; bases not matched to a gene: 4. CDR3 length: 15 amino acids. CDR3 in amino acids: CASSEGPGGNSPLHF. The CDR3 nucleotides are TGTGCCAGCAGTGAAGGGCCAGGGGGGAATTCACCCCTCCACTTT.

The V gene is TRBV14, the J gene TRBJ1-2; 9 bases fit TRBD1. The CDR3 covers 15 residues. Germline CDR1 is SGHDN and CDR2 is FVKESK. Trimming cost V 4 bases and J 8 bases; bases outside gene matches: 11. The CDR3 sequence: CASSPQTGGWQGYTF. CDR3 in DNA: TGTGCCAGCAGCCCCCAGACAGGGGGATGGCAGGGCTACACCTTC.

The chain joins TRBV5-1 to TRBJ1-1, with unresolved D. The CDR3 is 15 residues long. The V end lost 4 bases, the J end lost 6 bases, and 19 bases lay between the germline ends. Germline V lookup: CDR1 SGHRS, CDR2 YFSETQ. The chain's CDR3 is CASSVEPGGFAEAFF. The CDR3 nucleotides read TGCGCCAGCAGCGTAGAACCGGGAGGGTTCGCTGAAGCTTTCTTT.

This chain links TRBV27 with TRBJ2-1, with D possibly TRBD1 on 5 matching bases. CDR3 length: 18 residues. Trimming took 5 bases from V and 0 from J, leaving 20 bases between them. Germline loops: CDR1 MNHEY, CDR2 SMNVEV (reference sequence). CDR3 DNA sequence: TGTGCCAGCAGTCCTGACAGAAGAGTGATCCCCTCCTACAATGAGCAGTTCTTC. This encodes CASSPDRRVIPSYNEQFF.

The chain carries TRBV7-9 and TRBJ1-2, with a tentative D call TRBD1 (5 bases). The CDR3 is 15 residues long. The ends were cut back, 5 bases at V and 5 bases at J, with 18 bases in the middle. Germline V gene lookup returns CDR1 SEHNR and CDR2 FQNEAQ (reference sequence). Here the CDR3 DNA reads TGTGCCAGCAGCCCGGAGACAGCGAGTCAATATGGCTACACCTTC. The encoded protein is CASSPETASQYGYTF.

The chain carries TRBV9 and TRBJ1-3; the match to TRBD1 covers 8 bases. CDR1 SGDLS and CDR2 YYNGEE come from the germline V gene. V was clipped by 5 bases and J by 0 bases; unmatched bases: 4. CDR3 length: 15 residues. The CDR3 reads CASSGQGLSGNTIYF. CDR3 DNA: TGTGCCAGCAGTGGACAGGGCCTCTCTGGAAACACCATATATTTT.

This chain joins TRBV19 and TRBJ1-2; no reliable D call. From germline, CDR1 is LNHDA and CDR2 SQIVND (reference sequence). Trimming left V 5 bases short and J 4 bases short, with 8 bases between. This CDR3 is built from 12 residues. The CDR3 sequence is CASSPSSYGYTF. DNA for the CDR3: TGTGCCAGTAGTCCCTCCTCCTATGGCTACACCTTC.

J is TRBJ2-7 and V is TRBV4-3; 13 nucleotides align to TRBD2. With 8 bases clipped from V and 5 bases from J, the junction kept 9 bases outside the gene matches. In germline, CDR1 is LGHNA, CDR2 YSLEER. The CDR3 runs 15 residues. The CDR3 sequence is CASSPAGTSGNEQYF. Here the CDR3 DNA reads TGCGCCAGCTCTCCCGCCGGGACTAGCGGGAACGAGCAGTACTTC.

V is TRBV5-8 and J is TRBJ2-7; TRBD1 might be the D (6 bases). The germline V and J ends were trimmed by 1 base and 2 bases, with 10 bases remaining between them. Germline V CDR1 and CDR2: SGHTS, YDEGEE. CDR3 length equals 14 residues. The CDR3 reads CASSLNRDTYEQYF. The CDR3 DNA follows: TGTGCCAGCAGCTTGAACCGGGACACCTACGAGCAGTACTTC. Full variable domain (remainder filled in from reference TRBV5-8 and TRBJ2-7): EAGVTQSPTHLIKTRGQQATLRCSPISGHTSVYWYQQALGLGLQFLLWYDEGEERNRGNFPPRFSGRQFPNYSSELNVNALELEDSALYLCASSLNRDTYEQYFGPGTRLTVT.

The chain recombines TRBV27 with TRBJ1-1, with 7 positions matching TRBD1. Germline values: CDR1 MNHEY, CDR2 SMNVEV (reference sequence). Trimming took 1 base from V and 10 from J; bases not matched to a gene: 6. The CDR3 runs to 13 residues. The CDR3 reads CASSLYRTGRAFF. The CDR3, as DNA: TGTGCCAGCAGTTTATACAGGACAGGCCGAGCTTTCTTT.

Points on this clone: A much larger clone lies a single base off, so this may be a read error. The same CDR3 is also encoded by other DNA sequences in this sample. CDR3 nucleotides: TGTGCCAGTAGTAACACCTACGAGCAGTACTTC. Its protein product is CASSNTYEQYF. The V and J genes are TRBV19 and TRBJ2-7; D is undetermined. Germline loops: CDR1 LNHDA, CDR2 SQIVND (reference sequence). V lost 4 bases to trimming and J lost 2 bases, with 3 bases between them. The CDR3 runs 11 residues. Supplemented by reference TRBV19 and TRBJ2-7, the full variable domain reads DGGITQSPKYLFRKEGQNVTLSCEQNLNHDAMYWYRQDPGQGLRLIYYSQIVNDFQKGDIAEGYSVSREKKESFPLTVTSAQKNPTAFYLCASSNTYEQYFGPGTRLTVT.

The rearrangement uses TRBV5-4 and TRBJ2-4, with D possibly TRBD1 on 5 matching bases. The CDR3 is 19 amino acids. The V end lost 0 bases, the J end lost 0 bases, and 19 bases lay between the germline ends. CDR1 is SGHNT and CDR2 is YYREEE in the germline V gene (reference sequence). The CDR3, as DNA: TGTGCCAGCAGCTTGGACAGACAGTATAACTCGATAGCCAAAAACATTCAGTACTTC. Translation gives CASSLDRQYNSIAKNIQYF.

The chain employs TRBV4-1 and TRBJ2-7, with 9 bases fitting TRBD1. Per germline, CDR1 MGHRA and CDR2 YSYEKL. J was trimmed by 5 bases and V by 4 bases; bases with no gene match: 12. The CDR3 totals 16 residues. The CDR3 loop is CASSLLIGTGRNEQYF. The DNA of the CDR3 is TGCGCCAGCAGCCTACTCATAGGGACAGGGAGGAACGAGCAGTACTTC.

This clone has a single count. This chain uses TRBV4-1 with TRBJ2-7; 9 bases line up with TRBD1. CDR3 length: 14 residues. Germline values: CDR1 MGHRA, CDR2 YSYEKL. The V segment lost 4 bases and the J segment 4 bases; nucleotides outside the gene matches: 5. The CDR3 DNA sequence: TGCGCCAGCAGCCTGGGACAGGGAGCGTACGAGCAGTACTTC. Residues: CASSLGQGAYEQYF.

This clone was detected a few times. The V and J genes are TRBV27 and TRBJ2-1; maybe TRBD2 (6 bases). Germline V CDR1 and CDR2: MNHEY, SMNVEV (reference sequence). With 4 bases removed from V and 4 bases from J, the gap between germline ends came to 20 bases. CDR3 size: 17 residues. The CDR3 loop reads CASSSNRGTDKYNEQFF. The CDR3 region has the DNA TGTGCCAGCAGTTCAAACCGCGGGACTGACAAATACAATGAGCAGTTCTTC.

DNA of the CDR3: TGTGCCAGCAGCCAAGCCGGGGGAGCCTACGAGCAGTACTTC. Residues: CASSQAGGAYEQYF. The rearrangement links TRBV4-2 to TRBJ2-7, with a tentative D call TRBD2 (6 bases). The CDR3 is 14 amino acids. CDR1 is LGHNA and CDR2 is YNFKEQ in the germline V gene. The ends were cut back, 1 base at V and 2 bases at J, with 9 bases in the middle.

This chain connects TRBV30 to TRBJ1-5; D unresolved. The germline V and J ends were trimmed by 2 bases and 6 bases, with 14 bases remaining between them. This CDR3 has 14 residues. CDR1 and CDR2 from the germline V gene are GTSNPN and SVGIG (reference sequence). CDR3 DNA: TGTGCCTGGAGTATCGAGAGGGCGGGTCAGCCCCAGCATTTT. Translated, it gives CAWSIERAGQPQHF.

There are a few counts of this clone. The rearrangement joins TRBV5-1 to TRBJ2-7; D remains unclear. In germline, CDR1 is SGHRS, CDR2 YFSETQ. The V end lost 4 bases, the J end lost 2 bases, and 4 bases lay between the germline ends. The CDR3 is 11 amino acids. The CDR3 loop reads CASSATYEQYF. The CDR3, as DNA: TGCGCCAGCAGCGCTACCTACGAGCAGTACTTC.

The CDR3 sequence is CASTSVHQGVYEQYF. CDR3 in DNA: TGTGCCAGTACGTCGGTTCACCAGGGGGTCTACGAGCAGTACTTC. V is TRBV19 and J is TRBJ2-7, with 7 bases matching TRBD1. This CDR3 spans 15 amino acids. J lost 3 bases, V lost 7 bases, and 12 bases had no gene match. CDR1 and CDR2 (germline): LNHDA, SQIVND (reference sequence).

This chain links TRBV20-1 with TRBJ1-2; D not resolved. Germline V gene data show CDR1 as DFQATT and CDR2 as SNEGSKA (reference sequence). This CDR3 spans 11 amino acids. V lost 5 bases, J lost 3 bases, and 7 bases lay in between. CDR3 region: CSAPQDYGYTF. The CDR3 coding sequence is TGCAGTGCTCCGCAGGACTATGGCTACACCTTC.

This clone was seen once. The chain employs TRBV7-9 and TRBJ1-2; D is ambiguous. This CDR3 has 15 residues. Trimming cost V 3 bases and J 6 bases, with 17 bases left between them. Germline V CDR1 and CDR2: SEHNR, FQNEAQ (reference sequence). In DNA form, the CDR3 reads TGTGCCAGCAGCTTTTCCATTAACTTGGCGGATGGCTACACCTTC. Protein sequence: CASSFSINLADGYTF.

The chain uses TRBV21-1 and TRBJ2-1; the table's D call, TRBD2, has no DNA check behind it. TRBV21-1 is a pseudogene segment. This CDR3 is 20 amino acids long. CDR3 bases: TGTGCCAGCAGCAAAGCCCCGGGACTAGCGGGTTACGGGTCCTACAATGAGCAGTTCTTC. It yields the protein CASSKAPGLAGYGSYNEQFF.

The chain combines TRBV20-1 with TRBJ1-1; D remains ambiguous. The CDR3 runs 11 residues. Germline lookup yields CDR1 DFQATT and CDR2 SNEGSKA (reference sequence). The V gene lost 5 bases and the J gene lost 6 bases, with 10 bases spanning the gap. CDR3 sequence: CSAGTSSEAFF. Written as DNA, the CDR3 is TGCAGTGCTGGCACTAGCTCTGAAGCTTTCTTT.